This T cell receptor (beta chain) was obtained from a study of T-cell reconstitution after alpha-beta-depleted transplantation in children. Regarding the study as a whole: The authors attributed T-cell counts and diversity one year after transplant mostly to newly produced T cells.

This clonotype is medium-sized within its sample. Its target is unknown. It was with unique molecular identifiers that the TCRbeta library was prepared. TCRdb redid the calling of the PCR reads with MiXCR, one entry per CDR3 protein. The sample carries thousands of distinct CDR3 sequences, approximately 9.1% recorded once. Specimen: PBMCs, mostly from graft donor cells, collected 180 days after TCRalphabeta/CD19-depleted stem cell transplant. This clonotype was sampled from a male patient aged 2 to 10 who had a stem cell transplant for acute lymphoblastic leukemia, so the T cells may come from the graft donor.

The CDR3 DNA is TGTGCCATCGCACAGGGGACTAGCTCCTACGAGCAGTACTTC. Amino acids: CAIAQGTSSYEQYF. The gene calls are TRBV7-9 and TRBJ2-7; the D gene is possibly TRBD2 (8 bases). The CDR3 spans 14 residues. Looked up from germline, CDR1 is SEHNR and CDR2 is FQNEAQ (reference sequence). Deletions cut 10 bases from V and 0 bases from J, with 16 bases between.